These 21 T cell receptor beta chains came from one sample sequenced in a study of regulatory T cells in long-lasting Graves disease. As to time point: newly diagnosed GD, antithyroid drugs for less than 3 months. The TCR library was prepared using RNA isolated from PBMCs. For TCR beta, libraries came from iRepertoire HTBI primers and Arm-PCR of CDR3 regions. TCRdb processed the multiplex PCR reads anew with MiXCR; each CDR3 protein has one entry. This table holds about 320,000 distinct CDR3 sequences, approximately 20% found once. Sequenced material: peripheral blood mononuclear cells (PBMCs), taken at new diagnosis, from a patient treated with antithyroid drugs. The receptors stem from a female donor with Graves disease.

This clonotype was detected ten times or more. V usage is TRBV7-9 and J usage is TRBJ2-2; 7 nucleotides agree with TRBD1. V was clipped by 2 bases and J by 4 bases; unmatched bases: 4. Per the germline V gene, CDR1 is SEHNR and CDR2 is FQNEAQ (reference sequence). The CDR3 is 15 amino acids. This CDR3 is CASSLTGASTGELFF. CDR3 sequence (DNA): TGTGCCAGCAGCTTAACAGGGGCGTCCACCGGGGAGCTGTTTTTT.

The CDR3: CASSLVLGQGSGIQYF. The CDR3 DNA sequence: TGCGCCAGCAGCTTGGTTCTCGGACAGGGGTCTGGCATTCAGTACTTC. The chain combines TRBV5-1 with TRBJ2-4; TRBD1 agrees at 9 bases. Germline V gives CDR1 SGHRS, CDR2 YFSETQ. The CDR3 runs to 16 residues. V lost 0 bases and J lost 9; bases outside the gene matches: 10.

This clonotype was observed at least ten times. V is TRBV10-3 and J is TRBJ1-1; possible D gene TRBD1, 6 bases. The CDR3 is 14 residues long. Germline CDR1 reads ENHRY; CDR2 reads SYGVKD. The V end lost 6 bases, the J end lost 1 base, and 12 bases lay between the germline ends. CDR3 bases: TGTGCCATCAGCGAATTGGGACAGAACACTGAAGCTTTCTTT. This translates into CAISELGQNTEAFF.

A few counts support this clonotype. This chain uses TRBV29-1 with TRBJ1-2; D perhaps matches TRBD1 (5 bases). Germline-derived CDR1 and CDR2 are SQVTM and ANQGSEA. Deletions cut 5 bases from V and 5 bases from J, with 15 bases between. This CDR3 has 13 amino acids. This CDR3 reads CSVRFPGAYGYTF. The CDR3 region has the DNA TGCAGCGTTCGGTTTCCTGGGGCTTATGGCTACACCTTC.

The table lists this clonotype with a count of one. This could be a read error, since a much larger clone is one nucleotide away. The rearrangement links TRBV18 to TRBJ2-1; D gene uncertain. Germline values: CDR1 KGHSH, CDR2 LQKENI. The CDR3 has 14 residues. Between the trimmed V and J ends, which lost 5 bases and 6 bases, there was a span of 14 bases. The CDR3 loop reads CASSSRPETNEQFF. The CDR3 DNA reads TGTGCCAGCTCATCACGACCGGAGACCAATGAGCAGTTCTTC.

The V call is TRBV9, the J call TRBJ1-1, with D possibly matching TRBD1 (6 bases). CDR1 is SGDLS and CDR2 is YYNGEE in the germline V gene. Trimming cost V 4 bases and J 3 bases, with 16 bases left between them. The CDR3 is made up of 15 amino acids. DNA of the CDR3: TGTGCCAGCAGCTCAGAGAGTCGGACAGACACTGAAGCTTTCTTT. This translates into CASSSESRTDTEAFF.

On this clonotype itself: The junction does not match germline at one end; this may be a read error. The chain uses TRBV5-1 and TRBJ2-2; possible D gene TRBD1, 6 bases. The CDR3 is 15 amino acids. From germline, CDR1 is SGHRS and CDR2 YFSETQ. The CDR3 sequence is CASNLGHTDTGALFF. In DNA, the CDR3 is TGCGCCAGCAATCTGGGACACACCGACACCGGGGCGCTGTTTTTT.

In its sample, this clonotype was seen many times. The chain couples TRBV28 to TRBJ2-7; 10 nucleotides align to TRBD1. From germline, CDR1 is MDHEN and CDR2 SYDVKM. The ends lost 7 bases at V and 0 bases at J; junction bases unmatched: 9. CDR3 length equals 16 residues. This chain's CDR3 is CASNTQGQGISYEQYF. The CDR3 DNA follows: TGTGCCAGCAATACCCAGGGACAGGGGATCTCCTACGAGCAGTACTTC.

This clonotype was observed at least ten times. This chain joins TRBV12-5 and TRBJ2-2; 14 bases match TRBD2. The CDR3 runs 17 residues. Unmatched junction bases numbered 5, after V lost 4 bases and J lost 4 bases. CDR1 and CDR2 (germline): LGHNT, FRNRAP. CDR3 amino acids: CASGSGTSGRPTGELFF. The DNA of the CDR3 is TGTGCTAGTGGTTCCGGGACTAGCGGGAGACCCACCGGGGAGCTGTTTTTT. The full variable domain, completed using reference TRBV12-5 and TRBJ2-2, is DARVTQTPRHKVTEMGQEVTMRCQPILGHNTVFWYRQTMMQGLELLAYFRNRAPLDDSGMPKDRFSAEMPDATLATLKIQPSEPRDSAVYFCASGSGTSGRPTGELFFGEGSRLTVL.

The DNA for the CDR3 is TGTGCCAGCAGCTTGGTCGGGGTGAGCGAGCAGTACTTC. This encodes CASSLVGVSEQYF. The chain joins TRBV11-3 to TRBJ2-7, with D tentatively TRBD2 (5 bases). The V and J ends lost 3 bases and 6 bases respectively, with 12 bases between them. Germline CDR1 and CDR2: SGHNT and YENEEA. The CDR3 contains 13 residues.

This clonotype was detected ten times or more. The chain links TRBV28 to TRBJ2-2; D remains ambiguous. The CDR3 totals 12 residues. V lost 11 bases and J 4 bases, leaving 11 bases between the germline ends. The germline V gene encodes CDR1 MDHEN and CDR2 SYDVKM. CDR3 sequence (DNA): TGTGCCTCCTCGGCCGGCACCGGGGAGCTGTTTTTT. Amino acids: CASSAGTGELFF.

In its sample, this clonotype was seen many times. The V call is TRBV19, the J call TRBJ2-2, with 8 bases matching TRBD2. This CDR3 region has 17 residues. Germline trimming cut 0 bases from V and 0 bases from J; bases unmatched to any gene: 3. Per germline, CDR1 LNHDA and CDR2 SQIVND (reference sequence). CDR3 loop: CASSIDSGLANTGELFF. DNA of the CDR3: TGTGCCAGTAGTATAGATTCGGGACTAGCGAACACCGGGGAGCTGTTTTTT.

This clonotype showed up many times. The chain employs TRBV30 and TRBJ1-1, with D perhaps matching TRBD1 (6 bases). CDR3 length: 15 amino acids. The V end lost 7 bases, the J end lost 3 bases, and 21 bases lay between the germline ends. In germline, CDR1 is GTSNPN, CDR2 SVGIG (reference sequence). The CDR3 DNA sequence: TGTGCCTTCGGGGGGGGGCCCTCTGTGGACACTGAAGCTTTCTTT. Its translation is CAFGGGPSVDTEAFF.

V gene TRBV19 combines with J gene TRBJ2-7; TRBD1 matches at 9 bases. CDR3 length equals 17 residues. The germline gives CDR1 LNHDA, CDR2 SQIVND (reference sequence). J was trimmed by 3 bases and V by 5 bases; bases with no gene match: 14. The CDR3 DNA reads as TGTGCCAGTAGTGTGCGTGTAGTGACAGGGGGAAACTACGAGCAGTACTTC. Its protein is CASSVRVVTGGNYEQYF.

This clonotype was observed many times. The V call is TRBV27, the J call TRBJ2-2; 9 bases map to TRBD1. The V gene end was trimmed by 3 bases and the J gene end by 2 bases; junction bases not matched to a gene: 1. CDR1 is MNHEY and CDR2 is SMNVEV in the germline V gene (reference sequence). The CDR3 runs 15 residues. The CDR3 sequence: CASSLDRGNTGELFF. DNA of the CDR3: TGTGCCAGCAGTTTGGACAGGGGTAACACCGGGGAGCTGTTTTTT.

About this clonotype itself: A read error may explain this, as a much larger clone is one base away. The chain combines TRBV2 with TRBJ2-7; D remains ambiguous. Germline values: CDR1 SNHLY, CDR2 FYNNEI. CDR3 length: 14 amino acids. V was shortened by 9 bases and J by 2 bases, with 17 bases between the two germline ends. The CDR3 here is CARSLGGSPYEQYF. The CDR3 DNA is TGTGCCAGAAGCTTAGGTGGATCCCCCTACGAGCAGTACTTC.

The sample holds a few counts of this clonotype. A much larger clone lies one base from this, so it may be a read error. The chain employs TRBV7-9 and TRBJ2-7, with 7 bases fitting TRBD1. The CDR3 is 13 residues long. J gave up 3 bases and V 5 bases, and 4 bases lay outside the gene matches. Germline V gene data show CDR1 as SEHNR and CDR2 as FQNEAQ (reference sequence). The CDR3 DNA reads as TGTGCCAGCAGCAGCGACAGGGTCTACGAGCAGTACTTC. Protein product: CASSSDRVYEQYF.

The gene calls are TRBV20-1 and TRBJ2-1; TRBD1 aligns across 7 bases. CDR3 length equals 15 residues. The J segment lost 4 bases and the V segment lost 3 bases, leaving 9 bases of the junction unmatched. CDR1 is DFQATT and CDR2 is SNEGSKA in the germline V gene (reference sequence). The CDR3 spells CSARTPGQWYNEQFF. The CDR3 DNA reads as TGCAGTGCTAGGACCCCGGGACAGTGGTACAATGAGCAGTTCTTC.

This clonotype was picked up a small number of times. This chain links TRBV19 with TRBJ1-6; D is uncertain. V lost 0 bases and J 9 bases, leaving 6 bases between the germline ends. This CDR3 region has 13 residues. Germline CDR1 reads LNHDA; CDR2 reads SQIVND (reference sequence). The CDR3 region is CASSIEASSPLHF. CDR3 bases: TGTGCCAGTAGTATAGAAGCCAGTTCACCCCTCCACTTT.

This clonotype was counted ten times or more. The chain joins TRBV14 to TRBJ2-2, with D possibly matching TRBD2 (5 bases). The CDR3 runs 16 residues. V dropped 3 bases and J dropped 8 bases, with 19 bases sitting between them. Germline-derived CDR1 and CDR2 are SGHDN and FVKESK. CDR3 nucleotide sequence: TGTGCCAGCAGCCACTTACCTCCACACGGGGAGGGGGAGCTGTTTTTT. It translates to CASSHLPPHGEGELFF.

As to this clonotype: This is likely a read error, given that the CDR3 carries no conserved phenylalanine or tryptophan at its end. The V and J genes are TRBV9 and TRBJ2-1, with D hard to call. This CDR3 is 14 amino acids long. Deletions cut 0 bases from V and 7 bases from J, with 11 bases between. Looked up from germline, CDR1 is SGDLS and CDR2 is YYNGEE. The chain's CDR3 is CASSVVSSPNEQFC. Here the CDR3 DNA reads TGTGCCAGCAGCGTAGTTAGTTCCCCGAATGAGCAGTTCTGC.